Each of the 27 T cell receptor beta chains below was sequenced from the same sample in a study of shared clonotypes between healthy human individuals. Data came from immunoSEQ multiplex PCR; TCRdb stores just in-frame clones and leaves some out. The repertoire consists of hundreds of thousands of clones, with about 95% occurring once and the leading ten covering more than 0.085%. It was CD45RO-negative cells, positively selected for CCR7, that made up naive CD8 cells, with terminally differentiated effector memory CD45RA+ cells excluded. Sequencing was carried out using naive CD8+ T cells sorted from blood. The receptors originated from a woman aged 25 to 45 in good health.

The V and J genes are TRBV28 and TRBJ2-1, with unresolved D. CDR1 MDHEN and CDR2 SYDVKM come from the germline V gene. Deletions cut 1 base from V and 0 bases from J, with 10 bases between. The CDR3 consists of 16 residues. The CDR3 DNA sequence: TGTGCCAGCAGTTTATCGGCGTTAAGCTCCTACAATGAGCAGTTCTTC. Protein sequence: CASSLSALSSYNEQFF.

The V call is TRBV5-5, the J call TRBJ1-5; no definite D call. V lost 1 base and J lost 0, with 11 bases in between. The CDR3 length is 16 residues. Germline V CDR1 and CDR2: SGHKS, YYEKEE (reference sequence). The CDR3 spells CASSLLSGYSNQPQHF. CDR3 coding DNA: TGTGCCAGCAGCTTGCTATCGGGTTATAGCAATCAGCCCCAGCATTTT.

The chain combines TRBV6-6 with TRBJ1-1, with unresolved D. Germline assignment: CDR1 MNHNY and CDR2 SVGAGI (reference sequence). V was trimmed by 9 bases and J by 2 bases, leaving 13 bases between them. This CDR3 has 13 residues. CDR3 nucleotide sequence: TGTGCCAGTTTCTACCCTGAAAACACTGAAGCTTTCTTT. Translation gives CASFYPENTEAFF.

The rearrangement links TRBV9 to TRBJ2-1; 11 bases line up with TRBD2. The CDR3 extends over 15 amino acids. V shed 3 bases and J 3 bases; nucleotides not matched to a gene: 2. Germline loops: CDR1 SGDLS, CDR2 YYNGEE. The CDR3 region has the DNA TGTGCCAGCAGCGCTACTAGCGGGAGCTACAATGAGCAGTTCTTC. It encodes CASSATSGSYNEQFF.

The CDR3 DNA follows: TGTGCCAGCAGTGAACACAGGGATGGGACCCAGTACTTC. Translated, it gives CASSEHRDGTQYF. The chain has TRBV2 and TRBJ2-5; D is perhaps TRBD1 (6 bases). Germline V gene lookup returns CDR1 SNHLY and CDR2 FYNNEI. V lost 2 bases and J 7 bases, leaving 11 bases between the germline ends. CDR3 size: 13 residues.

The chain joins TRBV7-9 to TRBJ2-3; no firm D call. The V gene's germline CDR1 is SEHNR and CDR2 FQNEAQ (reference sequence). The CDR3 length is 13 residues. V lost 7 bases and J lost 3, with 11 bases in between. CDR3 coding DNA: TGTGCCAGCATGGCTATGCGGACAGATACGCAGTATTTT. Translated: CASMAMRTDTQYF.

V is TRBV21-1 and J is TRBJ2-3; TRBD2, as called in the table, went unchecked against the DNA. TRBV21-1 is tagged as a pseudogene. The CDR3 has 15 amino acids. The CDR3 sequence is CASSKPGLFTDTQYF. Here the CDR3 DNA reads TGTGCCAGCAGCAAGCCCGGACTTTTCACAGATACGCAGTATTTT.

Points on this clone: An end of the junction differs from the germline gene, which may be a read error. The rearrangement links TRBV28 to TRBJ1-1; D might be TRBD1 (6 bases). The CDR3 length is 11 residues. CDR1 is MDHEN, CDR2 SYDVKM, per germline. CDR3 amino acids: CASTDGGGRDF. The CDR3 nucleotides are TGTGCCAGCACTGACGGGGGGGGGCGAGACTTT.

The chain links TRBV4-1 to TRBJ1-5; D perhaps matches TRBD1 (5 bases). CDR1 and CDR2 (germline): MGHRA, YSYEKL. Trimming removed 1 base from V and 6 bases from J, with 22 bases in between. CDR3 length equals 18 residues. CDR3 nucleotides: TGCGCCAGCAGCCAAGGCGACCGAGGTTTCAGGGACGGTCAGCCCCAGCATTTT. This codes for CASSQGDRGFRDGQPQHF.

The chain combines TRBV10-2 with TRBJ2-3, with a tentative D call TRBD2 (6 bases). The CDR3 covers 17 residues. Germline V lookup: CDR1 WSHSY, CDR2 SAAADI. V was pared by 4 bases and J by 0 bases, with 17 bases between. The CDR3 loop is CASSALLRGTSTDTQYF. Here the CDR3 DNA reads TGCGCCAGCAGTGCTCTCCTGCGGGGTACTAGCACAGATACGCAGTATTTT.

This sequence joins TRBV6-1 and TRBJ2-7; 11 bases agree with TRBD2. Looked up from germline, CDR1 is MNHNS and CDR2 is SASEGT. The CDR3 consists of 17 residues. The trim removed 2 bases at V and 4 bases at J, leaving 10 bases unmatched. CDR3 nucleotide sequence: TGTGCCAGCAGTGAACCCCCTGGACTAGCGGGCGAATACGAGCAGTACTTC. This translates into CASSEPPGLAGEYEQYF.

The chain joins TRBV5-4 to TRBJ2-2; 9 bases map to TRBD2. Trimming took 4 bases from V and 0 from J; bases not matched to a gene: 16. CDR1 is SGHNT, CDR2 YYREEE, per germline (reference sequence). The CDR3 is 20 amino acids. CDR3 nucleotides: TGTGCCAGCAGCCCGTCAGCGGGAGGCCCTCTAAGGACGAACACCGGGGAGCTGTTTTTT. Its translation: CASSPSAGGPLRTNTGELFF.

The J gene is TRBJ2-7, the V gene TRBV27, with a weak D call TRBD1 (5 bases). Germline V CDR1 and CDR2: MNHEY, SMNVEV (reference sequence). V gave up 3 bases and J gave up 1 base, with 7 bases separating them. CDR3 length: 13 amino acids. CDR3 bases: TGTGCCAGCAGTTTCCAGGGATCCTACGAGCAGTACTTC. Translating gives CASSFQGSYEQYF.

This clone showed up just once. The V and J genes are TRBV13 and TRBJ1-5; no definite D call. The V end lost 5 bases, the J end lost 3 bases, and 11 bases lay between the germline ends. CDR1 PRHDT and CDR2 FYEKMQ come from the germline V gene (reference sequence). The CDR3 spans 14 residues. CDR3 sequence reads: CASSRNGFNQPQHF. The CDR3, as DNA: TGTGCCAGCAGCAGAAACGGATTCAATCAGCCCCAGCATTTT.

For this clone: The sample contains more than one DNA sequence encoding this CDR3. The chain has TRBV27 and TRBJ1-1; D is perhaps TRBD1 (5 bases). V was trimmed by 6 bases and J by 5 bases, leaving 10 bases between them. CDR3 length: 12 residues. The germline V gene encodes CDR1 MNHEY and CDR2 SMNVEV (reference sequence). The CDR3 is CASSVGGTEAFF. For the CDR3, the DNA is TGTGCCAGCAGCGTCGGGGGAACTGAAGCTTTCTTT.

The V gene is TRBV29-1, the J gene TRBJ1-2, with 7 bases fitting TRBD1. Losses at the gene ends were 7 bases for V and 4 bases for J; bases not matched to a gene: 9. Per the germline V gene, CDR1 is SQVTM and CDR2 is ANQGSEA. The CDR3 has 13 residues. CDR3 amino acids: CSGLGGDSYGYTF. The DNA of the CDR3 is TGCAGCGGTTTAGGGGGCGACAGCTATGGCTACACCTTC.

V usage is TRBV27 and J usage is TRBJ2-3, with 12 bases that match TRBD2. This CDR3 is 16 amino acids long. Germline V CDR1 and CDR2: MNHEY, SMNVEV (reference sequence). Trimming at V came to 6 bases and at J to 2 bases, leaving 6 bases not matched to a gene. The CDR3 is CASSLGLAGITDTQYF. The CDR3 DNA follows: TGTGCCAGCAGCCTAGGACTAGCGGGGATCACAGATACGCAGTATTTT.

The chain has TRBV19 and TRBJ2-1, with D maybe TRBD1 (6 bases). This CDR3 has 16 amino acids. Germline V gene data show CDR1 as LNHDA and CDR2 as SQIVND (reference sequence). Deletions cut 3 bases from V and 6 bases from J, with 18 bases between. The CDR3 DNA reads as TGTGCCAGTAGTATTATCCACACCGGGACACTCAATGAGCAGTTCTTC. Protein: CASSIIHTGTLNEQFF.

The genes are TRBV28 and TRBJ1-2; tentatively, D is TRBD1 (6 bases). Trimming removed 2 bases from V and 3 bases from J, with 10 bases in between. Per the germline V gene, CDR1 is MDHEN and CDR2 is SYDVKM. CDR3 length: 14 amino acids. Here the CDR3 reads CASSLIQGDYGYTF. The CDR3 region has the DNA TGTGCCAGCAGTTTAATACAGGGTGACTATGGCTACACCTTC.

V and J are TRBV28 and TRBJ1-1; unclear D gene. CDR1 and CDR2 (germline): MDHEN, SYDVKM. The ends were cut back, 6 bases at V and 0 bases at J, with 17 bases in the middle. The CDR3 extends over 16 amino acids. The CDR3 nucleotides are TGTGCCAGCAGCCCCGAGATAAACGCGATGAACACTGAAGCTTTCTTT. As protein: CASSPEINAMNTEAFF.

The V call is TRBV9, the J call TRBJ2-5; the D gene is possibly TRBD2 (6 bases). The DNA end is more similar to TRBJ2-7, so the J call may be wrong. Germline CDR1 SGDLS, CDR2 YYNGEE. This CDR3 contains 13 residues. CDR3 sequence: CASSVRETYEQYF. The CDR3 DNA sequence: TGTGCCAGCAGCGTACGGGAGACCTACGAGCAGTACTTC.

Concerning this clone: Other DNA variants within this sample encode the same CDR3. The chain joins TRBV27 to TRBJ2-7; possible D gene TRBD1, 5 bases. The CDR3 is made up of 13 amino acids. Germline-derived CDR1 and CDR2 are MNHEY and SMNVEV (reference sequence). With 3 bases removed from V and 3 bases from J, the gap between germline ends came to 9 bases. The CDR3 DNA sequence: TGTGCCAGCAGTTTGGGGCTCCACTACGAGCAGTACTTC. This encodes CASSLGLHYEQYF.

The rearrangement links TRBV6-5 to TRBJ2-5; D gene unclear. The DNA end is a closer match to TRBJ2-7, so the J assignment may be wrong. The CDR3 is 14 residues long. Germline CDR1 MNHEY, CDR2 SVGAGI. The DNA of the CDR3 is TGTGCCAGCAGCAGGCTAGGACCCAGCTACGAGCAGTACTTC. Residues: CASSRLGPSYEQYF.

The V call is TRBV9, the J call TRBJ2-7; D is perhaps TRBD2 (6 bases). CDR1 is SGDLS and CDR2 is YYNGEE in the germline V gene. Trimming pared 7 bases from V and 2 bases from J, leaving 10 bases between. This CDR3 spans 12 amino acids. The CDR3 DNA follows: TGTGCCAGCGGTAGCGGTACCTACGAGCAGTACTTC. This sequence encodes CASGSGTYEQYF.

The V and J genes are TRBV9 and TRBJ2-3; D may correspond to TRBD1 or TRBD2 (5 bases each). CDR1 and CDR2 from the germline V gene are SGDLS and YYNGEE. The CDR3 covers 15 residues. Trimming took 4 bases from V and 5 from J, leaving 17 bases between them. The CDR3 here is CASSYDGDGQDTQYF. CDR3 in DNA: TGTGCCAGCAGCTACGACGGGGACGGACAAGATACGCAGTATTTT.

V is TRBV19 and J is TRBJ2-6; D possibly corresponds to TRBD1 (5 bases). The CDR3 spans 18 residues. V lost 7 bases and J 3 bases, leaving 22 bases between the germline ends. The germline CDR1 and CDR2 sequences are LNHDA and SQIVND (reference sequence). Here the CDR3 reads CASTLYPPDSLGANVLTF. The CDR3 DNA reads as TGTGCCAGTACCCTGTATCCCCCCGACAGTCTTGGGGCCAACGTCCTGACTTTC.

The CDR3 sequence: CASSEDGSWPQHF. CDR3 sequence (DNA): TGTGCCAGCAGTGAGGACGGGTCTTGGCCCCAGCATTTT. The chain has TRBV2 and TRBJ1-5, with D uncertain. V dropped 3 bases and J dropped 9 bases, with 12 bases sitting between them. This CDR3 comprises 13 residues. CDR1 is SNHLY, CDR2 FYNNEI, per germline.